This paragraph reports one T cell receptor (beta chain). Its specificity is not known. The J segment lost 5 bases and the V segment lost 6 bases, leaving 7 bases of the junction unmatched. CDR1 is KGHSH, CDR2 LQKENI, per germline. The length of the CDR3 is 15 residues. It was second doses at about 4 or about 12 weeks that were pooled. The data belong to a study of T cell responses to AZD1222 COVID-19 vaccine. The protocol was immunoSEQ multiplex PCR, while the TCRdb copy is restricted to in-frame clones and leaves out a portion. The table includes 140,000 to 150,000 clones, about 90% detected once. General study findings and limits: Researchers took repertoire samples only after the peak T cell response had come.

Specimen: peripheral blood, collected 28 days after the second AZD1222 dose. The sequence was collected from an adult who received the AZD1222 COVID-19 vaccine. The chain recombines TRBV18 with TRBJ1-1; 12 bases fit TRBD1. The CDR3, as DNA: TGTGCCAGCTCTCGGGACAGGGGGCGAAGAACTGAAGCTTTCTTT. Amino acid sequence: CASSRDRGRRTEAFF.